Listed below are T cell receptor beta chains from one sample, sequenced in a study of shared clonotypes between healthy human individuals. TCRdb's copy holds only in-frame clones and misses some; the assay was immunoSEQ multiplex PCR. The sample has more than 2 million clones, about 94% seen once. Sequencing was done on a sample of naive CD8+ T cells from PBMCs. These receptors were obtained from a man in his late teens or twenties in good health. Some clones in this sample may be carry-over from other donors' samples. The CDR3 runs from the conserved cysteine through the conserved F or W. D genes are given only for firm matches. Rows give clone size only sometimes, using once, few, many, or a class for an expanded clone.

j_call d_call clone_size v_call cdr3_length cdr3_nt cdr3_aa
TRBJ2-4 - - TRBV11-3 15 TGTGCCAGCAGCCTCCCCGTTCAGTCCAAAAACATTCAGTACTTC CASSLPVQSKNIQYF
TRBJ1-5 TRBD1 - TRBV4-3 15 TGCGCCAGCAGCCGAACACAGGGGTTCGATCAGCCCCAGCATTTT CASSRTQGFDQPQHF
TRBJ2-1 TRBD1 - TRBV15 15 TGTGCCACCAGCAGTGGCCGGGACAGAGACAATGAGCAGTTCTTC CATSSGRDRDNEQFF
TRBJ1-1 - few TRBV29-1 13 TGCAGCGTTGAAGGCTTTGGGGACACTGAAGCTTTCTTT CSVEGFGDTEAFF
TRBJ2-7 TRBD1 - TRBV7-8 15 TGTGCCAGCAGTTCCACAGGGGCCTTCTCCTACGAGCAGTACTTC CASSSTGAFSYEQYF
TRBJ2-7 - - TRBV27 13 TGTGCCAGCAGTTTACGACTAGCCTACGAGCAGTACTTC CASSLRLAYEQYF
TRBJ2-7 - - TRBV6-1 11 TGTGCCAGCAGTGCTACCTACGAGCAGTACTTC CASSATYEQYF
TRBJ1-2 - - TRBV6-5 14 TGTGCCAGCAGTTACTCGGCACAGGACTATGGCTACACCTTC CASSYSAQDYGYTF
TRBJ2-2 - once TRBV28 15 TGTGCCAGCAGTTTAAGGCAGCTGAACACCGGGGAGCTGTTTTTT CASSLRQLNTGELFF
TRBJ1-2 - - TRBV29-1 13 TGCAGCACCCGCCAAGGATCTAACTATGGCTACACCTTC CSTRQGSNYGYTF
TRBJ1-2 - - TRBV7-9 14 TGTGCCAGCAGCCCCACGGACAGCGCATATGGCTACACCTTC CASSPTDSAYGYTF
TRBJ2-5 TRBD1 once TRBV5-1 14 TGCGCCAGCAGCTTGACAGGGGGCGGTGGGACCCAGTACTTC CASSLTGGGGTQYF
TRBJ1-5 - - TRBV28 12 TGTGCCAGCAGCCCTCCCAATCAGCCCCAGCATTTT CASSPPNQPQHF
TRBJ1-1 - - TRBV7-9 13 TGTGCCAGCAGACTTACAGTGAACACTGAAGCTTTCTTT CASRLTVNTEAFF
TRBJ2-7 - - TRBV2 12 TGTGCCAGCACCTCGGGATCCTACGAGCAGTACTTC CASTSGSYEQYF
TRBJ2-7 - - TRBV2 18 TGTGCCAGCAGTGAAGATGAGGTCGCAGCGGAGTCACCCTACGAGCAGTACTTC CASSEDEVAAESPYEQYF
TRBJ1-1 - - TRBV5-6 14 TGTGCCAGCAGCTCCGGCAGTCTGAACACTGAAGCTTTCTTT CASSSGSLNTEAFF
TRBJ1-1 - - TRBV6-5 14 TGTGCCAGCAGTTACGTAGAGGGGAACACTGAAGCTTTCTTT CASSYVEGNTEAFF
TRBJ1-2 TRBD1 - TRBV2 15 TGTGCCAGCAGGGAAGGACAGGGGTGGAATTATGGCTACACCTTC CASREGQGWNYGYTF
TRBJ2-7 - - TRBV5-4 16 TGTGCCAGCAGCCCGACGAGCGGGACAGCCGCCTACGAGCAGTACTTC CASSPTSGTAAYEQYF